This TCR beta chain was captured by sequencing in a study of blood T cell repertoires in COVID-19. Study overall: Recovery among Cohort 3 donors was established by two negative PCRs, clearance, or symptom resolution.

The method was immunoSEQ multiplex PCR; TCRdb's version includes in-frame clones alone and lacks a portion of them. The profile shows about 360,000 clones, roughly 86% of them singletons. Cohort assignment relied on participant-reported clinical history. Trimming at V came to 2 bases and at J to 4 bases, leaving 3 bases not matched to a gene. In germline, CDR1 is KGHSH, CDR2 LQKENI. This CDR3 has 15 residues. The receptor was derived from a man aged 35 to 55 in a cohort exposed to, infected with or recovered from COVID-19 (not recorded which). The rearrangement uses TRBV18 and TRBJ2-1, with 9 bases aligning to TRBD2. Input material: PBMCs or T cells enriched from blood (not recorded which). As DNA, the CDR3 is TGTGCCAGCTCACCAGGTAGCGGGAGTTACAATGAGCAGTTCTTC. Amino acid sequence: CASSPGSGSYNEQFF.